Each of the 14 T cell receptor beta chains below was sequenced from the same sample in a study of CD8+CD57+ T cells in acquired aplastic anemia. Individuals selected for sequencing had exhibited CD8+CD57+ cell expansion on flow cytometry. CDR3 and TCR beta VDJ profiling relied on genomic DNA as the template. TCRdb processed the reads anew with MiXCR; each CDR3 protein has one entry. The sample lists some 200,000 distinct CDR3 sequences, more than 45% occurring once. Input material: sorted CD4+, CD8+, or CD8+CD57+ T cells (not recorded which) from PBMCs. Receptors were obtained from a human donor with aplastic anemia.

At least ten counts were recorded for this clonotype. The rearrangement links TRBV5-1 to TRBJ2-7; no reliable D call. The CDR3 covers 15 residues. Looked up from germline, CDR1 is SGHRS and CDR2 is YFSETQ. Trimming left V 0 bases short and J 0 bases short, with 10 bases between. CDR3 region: CASSLGLQTSYEQYF. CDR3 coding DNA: TGCGCCAGCAGCTTGGGCCTTCAGACCTCCTACGAGCAGTACTTC.

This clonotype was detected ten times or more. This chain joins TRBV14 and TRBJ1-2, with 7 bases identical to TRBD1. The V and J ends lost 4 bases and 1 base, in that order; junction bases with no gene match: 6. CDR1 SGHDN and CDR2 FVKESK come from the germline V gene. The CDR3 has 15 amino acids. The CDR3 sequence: CASSLGQSFNYGYTF. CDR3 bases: TGTGCCAGCAGCCTGGGACAGTCCTTTAACTATGGCTACACCTTC.

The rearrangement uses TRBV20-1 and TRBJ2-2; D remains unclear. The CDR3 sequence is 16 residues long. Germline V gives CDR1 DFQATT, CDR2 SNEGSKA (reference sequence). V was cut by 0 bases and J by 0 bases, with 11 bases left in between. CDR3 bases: TGCAGTGCTAGAGATGATCGGCAGTCGAACACCGGGGAGCTGTTTTTT. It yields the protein CSARDDRQSNTGELFF.

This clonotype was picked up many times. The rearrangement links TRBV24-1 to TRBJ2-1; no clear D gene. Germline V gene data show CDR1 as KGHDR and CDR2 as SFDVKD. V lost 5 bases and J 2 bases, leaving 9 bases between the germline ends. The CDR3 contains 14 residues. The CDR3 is CATSVGGTYNEQFF. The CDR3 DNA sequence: TGTGCCACCAGTGTCGGCGGAACCTACAATGAGCAGTTCTTC.

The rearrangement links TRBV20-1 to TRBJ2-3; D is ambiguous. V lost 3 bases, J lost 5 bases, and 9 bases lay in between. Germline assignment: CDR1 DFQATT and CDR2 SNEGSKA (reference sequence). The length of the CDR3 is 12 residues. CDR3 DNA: TGCAGTGCTAGCCGACCGGGAGATACGCAGTATTTT. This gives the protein CSASRPGDTQYF.

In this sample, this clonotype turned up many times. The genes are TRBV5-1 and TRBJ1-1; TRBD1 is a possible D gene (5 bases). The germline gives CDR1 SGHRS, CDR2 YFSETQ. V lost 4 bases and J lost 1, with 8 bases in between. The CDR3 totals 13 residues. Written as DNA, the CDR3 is TGCGCCAGCAGCAGGGGCCCGAACACTGAAGCTTTCTTT. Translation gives CASSRGPNTEAFF.

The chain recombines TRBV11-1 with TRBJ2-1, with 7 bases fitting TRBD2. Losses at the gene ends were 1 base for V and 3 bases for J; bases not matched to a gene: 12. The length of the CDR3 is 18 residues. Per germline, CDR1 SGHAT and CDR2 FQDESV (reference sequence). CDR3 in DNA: TGTGCCAGCAGCTTAGGGACTAGTCACGGGCAGAACTACAATGAGCAGTTCTTC. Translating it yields CASSLGTSHGQNYNEQFF.

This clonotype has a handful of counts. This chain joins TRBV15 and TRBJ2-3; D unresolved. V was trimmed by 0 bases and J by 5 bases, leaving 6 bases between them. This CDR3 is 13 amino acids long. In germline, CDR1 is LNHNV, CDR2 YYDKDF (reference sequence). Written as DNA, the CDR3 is TGTGCCACCAGCAGAGATCTCGGAGATACGCAGTATTTT. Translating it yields CATSRDLGDTQYF.

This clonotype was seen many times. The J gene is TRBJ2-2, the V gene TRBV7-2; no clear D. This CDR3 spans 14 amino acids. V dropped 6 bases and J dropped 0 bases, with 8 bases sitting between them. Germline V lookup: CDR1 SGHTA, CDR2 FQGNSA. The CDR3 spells CASRGIANTGELFF. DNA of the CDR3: TGTGCCAGCAGGGGGATCGCGAACACCGGGGAGCTGTTTTTT.

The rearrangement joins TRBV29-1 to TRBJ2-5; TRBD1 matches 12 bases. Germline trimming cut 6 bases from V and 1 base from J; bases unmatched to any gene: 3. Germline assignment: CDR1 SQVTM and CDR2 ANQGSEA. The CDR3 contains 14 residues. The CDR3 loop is CSVGDRGPQETQYF. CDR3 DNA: TGCAGCGTAGGGGACAGGGGGCCCCAAGAGACCCAGTACTTC.

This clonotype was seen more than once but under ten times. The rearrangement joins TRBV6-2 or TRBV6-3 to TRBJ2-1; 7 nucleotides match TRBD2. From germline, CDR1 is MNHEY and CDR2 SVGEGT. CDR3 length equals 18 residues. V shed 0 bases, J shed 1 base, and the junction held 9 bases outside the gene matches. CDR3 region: CASSYSNQEGGSYNEQFF. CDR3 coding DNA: TGTGCCAGCAGTTACTCGAATCAAGAGGGAGGGTCCTACAATGAGCAGTTCTTC.

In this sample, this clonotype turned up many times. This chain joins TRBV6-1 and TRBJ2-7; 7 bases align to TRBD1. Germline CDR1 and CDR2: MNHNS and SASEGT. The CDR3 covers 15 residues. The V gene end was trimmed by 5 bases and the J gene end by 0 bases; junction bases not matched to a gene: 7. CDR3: CASSRDRVYSYEQYF. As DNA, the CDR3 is TGTGCCAGCAGTCGAGACAGGGTATACTCCTACGAGCAGTACTTC.

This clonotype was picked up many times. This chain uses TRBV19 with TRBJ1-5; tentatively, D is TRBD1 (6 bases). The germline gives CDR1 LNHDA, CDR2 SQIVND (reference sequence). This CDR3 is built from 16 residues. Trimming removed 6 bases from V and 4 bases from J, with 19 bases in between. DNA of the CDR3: TGTGCCAGTAGATCAGGCGGGGAGGGGGGGAATCAGCCCCAGCATTTT. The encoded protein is CASRSGGEGGNQPQHF.

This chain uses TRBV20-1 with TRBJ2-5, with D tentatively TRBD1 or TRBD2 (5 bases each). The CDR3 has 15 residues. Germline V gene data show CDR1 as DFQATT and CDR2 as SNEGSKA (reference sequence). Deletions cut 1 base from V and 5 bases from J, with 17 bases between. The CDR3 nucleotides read TGCAGTGCTAGAGGGGGGTACGACGGGATGGAGACCCAGTACTTC. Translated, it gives CSARGGYDGMETQYF.